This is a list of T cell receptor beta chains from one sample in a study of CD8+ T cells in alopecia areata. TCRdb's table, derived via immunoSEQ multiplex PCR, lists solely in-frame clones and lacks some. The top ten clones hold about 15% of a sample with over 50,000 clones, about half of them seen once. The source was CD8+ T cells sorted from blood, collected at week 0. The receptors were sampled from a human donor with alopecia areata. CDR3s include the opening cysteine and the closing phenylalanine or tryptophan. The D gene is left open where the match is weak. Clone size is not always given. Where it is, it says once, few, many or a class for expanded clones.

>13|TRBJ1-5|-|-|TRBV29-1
CSVATGKNQPQHF
TGCAGCGTTGCCACGGGTAAGAATCAGCCCCAGCATTTT
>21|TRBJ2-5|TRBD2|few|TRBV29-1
CSVRGGAPRTSGRDSQETQYF
TGCAGCGTTCGCGGTGGCGCTCCCAGGACTAGCGGGAGGGATTCCCAAGAGACCCAGTACTTC
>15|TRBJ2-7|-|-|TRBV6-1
CASSEARRNSYEQYF
TGTGCCAGCAGTGAAGCCCGCCGGAACTCCTACGAGCAGTACTTC
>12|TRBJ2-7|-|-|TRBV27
CASSPGGYEQYF
TGTGCCAGCAGTCCCGGGGGCTACGAGCAGTACTTC
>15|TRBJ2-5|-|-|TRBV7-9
CASSFWRSYQETQYF
TGTGCCAGCAGCTTCTGGCGCTCGTACCAAGAGACCCAGTACTTC
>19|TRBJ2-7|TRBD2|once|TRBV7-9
CASSLVVPSGLADSYEQYF
TGTGCCAGCAGCTTAGTTGTTCCGTCGGGACTAGCGGACTCCTACGAGCAGTACTTC
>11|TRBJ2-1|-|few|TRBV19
CASSLNNEQFF
TGTGCCAGTAGCCTAAACAATGAGCAGTTCTTC
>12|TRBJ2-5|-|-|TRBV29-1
CSVTGLGETQYF
TGCAGCGTAACAGGTCTGGGAGAGACCCAGTACTTC
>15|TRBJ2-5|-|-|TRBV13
CASSLGHRQRETQYF
TGTGCCAGCAGCTTAGGCCATAGGCAGCGAGAGACCCAGTACTTC
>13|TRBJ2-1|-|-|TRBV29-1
CSVTPASYNEQFF
TGCAGCGTTACTCCGGCCTCCTACAATGAGCAGTTCTTC
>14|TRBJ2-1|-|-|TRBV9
CASSPPEAWNEQFF
TGTGCCAGCAGCCCCCCGGAGGCTTGGAATGAGCAGTTCTTC
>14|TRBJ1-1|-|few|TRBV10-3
CAISPRTVNTEAFF
TGTGCCATCAGTCCAAGGACGGTAAACACTGAAGCTTTCTTT
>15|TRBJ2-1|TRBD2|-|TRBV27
CASSLASGSYNEQFF
TGTGCCAGCAGTTTGGCTAGCGGGAGCTACAATGAGCAGTTCTTC
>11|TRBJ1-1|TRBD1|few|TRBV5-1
CASSPGTGDFF
TGCGCCAGCAGCCCGGGGACAGGTGATTTCTTT
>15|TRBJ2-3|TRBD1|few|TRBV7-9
CASSQQGATTDTQYF
TGTGCCAGCAGCCAGCAGGGGGCAACGACAGATACGCAGTATTTT
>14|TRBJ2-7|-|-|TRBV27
CASSLAGIIHEQYF
TGTGCCAGCAGTTTGGCAGGGATCATCCACGAGCAGTACTTC
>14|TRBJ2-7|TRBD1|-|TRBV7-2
CASSSGTGNYEQYF
TGTGCCAGCAGTTCCGGGACAGGGAACTACGAGCAGTACTTC
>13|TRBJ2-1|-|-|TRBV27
CASSLSKRAEQFF
TGTGCCAGCAGTTTATCGAAGCGAGCTGAGCAGTTCTTC
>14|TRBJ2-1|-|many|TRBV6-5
CASSYSDSNNEQFF
TGTGCCAGCAGTTACTCGGACAGCAACAATGAGCAGTTCTTC
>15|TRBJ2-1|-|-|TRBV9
CASSVGGISRDEQFF
TGTGCCAGCAGCGTAGGCGGGATTAGTAGGGATGAGCAGTTCTTC
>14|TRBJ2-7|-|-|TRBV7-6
CASNDRPDSYEQYF
TGTGCCAGCAACGACAGGCCTGATTCCTACGAGCAGTACTTC
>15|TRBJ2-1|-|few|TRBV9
CASSFETPTYNEQFF
TGTGCCAGCAGCTTCGAGACGCCGACCTACAATGAGCAGTTCTTC
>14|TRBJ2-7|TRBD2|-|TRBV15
CATRGALNSYEQYF
TGTGCCACGCGGGGGGCGTTGAACTCCTACGAGCAGTACTTC
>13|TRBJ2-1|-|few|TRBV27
CASSLGLVNEQFF
TGTGCCAGCAGTTTAGGGCTAGTCAATGAGCAGTTCTTC
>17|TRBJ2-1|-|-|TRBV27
CASSLSRQSSSYNEQFF
TGTGCCAGCAGTTTATCGCGGCAATCGAGCTCCTACAATGAGCAGTTCTTC
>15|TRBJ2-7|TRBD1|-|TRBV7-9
CASSSTGTGFYEQYF
TGTGCCAGCAGCTCGACCGGGACAGGGTTCTACGAGCAGTACTTC
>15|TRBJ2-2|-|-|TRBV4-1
CASSHRDPNTGELFF
TGCGCCAGCAGCCATCGGGACCCGAACACCGGGGAGCTGTTTTTT
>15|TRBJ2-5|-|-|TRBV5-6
CASSQPGPKEETQYF
TGTGCCAGCAGCCAGCCCGGCCCCAAGGAAGAGACCCAGTACTTC
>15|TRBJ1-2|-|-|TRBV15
CATSRDRAYDYGYTF
TGTGCCACCAGCAGAGATAGGGCTTACGACTATGGCTACACCTTC
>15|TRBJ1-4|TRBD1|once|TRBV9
CASSVEGQAREKLFF
TGTGCCAGCAGCGTAGAGGGACAGGCTCGGGAAAAGCTGTTTTTT
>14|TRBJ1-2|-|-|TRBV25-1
CASSDGEANYGYTF
TGTGCCAGCAGTGACGGTGAAGCGAACTATGGCTACACCTTC
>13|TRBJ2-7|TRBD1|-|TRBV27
CATPGQAVYEQYF
TGTGCCACCCCGGGACAGGCGGTTTACGAGCAGTACTTC
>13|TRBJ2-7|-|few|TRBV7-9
CASSSPPTSEQYF
TGTGCCAGCAGCTCCCCCCCAACCAGCGAGCAGTACTTC
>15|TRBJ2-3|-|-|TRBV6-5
CASSYSIGSDNTQYF
TGTGCCAGCAGTTACTCGATCGGATCCGATAATACGCAGTATTTT
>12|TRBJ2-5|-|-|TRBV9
CASSSRDETQYF
TGTGCCAGCAGCTCCAGGGACGAGACCCAGTACTTC
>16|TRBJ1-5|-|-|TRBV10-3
CAISAHEGPEMRAQHF
TGTGCCATCAGTGCCCACGAGGGCCCCGAAATGAGGGCCCAGCATTTT
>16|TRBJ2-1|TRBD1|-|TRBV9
CASSVQGASSYNEQFF
TGTGCCAGCAGCGTCCAGGGGGCGAGCTCCTACAATGAGCAGTTCTTC
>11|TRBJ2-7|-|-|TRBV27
CASKRGLEQYF
TGTGCCAGCAAGAGAGGGCTCGAGCAGTACTTC
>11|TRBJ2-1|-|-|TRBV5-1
CASSRGDEQFF
TGCGCCAGCAGCAGGGGAGATGAGCAGTTCTTC
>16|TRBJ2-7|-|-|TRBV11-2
CASSLDQTRWPHEQYF
TGTGCCAGCAGCTTAGATCAGACTAGGTGGCCCCACGAGCAGTACTTC
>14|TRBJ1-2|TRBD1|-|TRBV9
CASSPRDRDYGYTF
TGTGCCAGCAGCCCCAGGGACAGGGACTATGGCTACACCTTC
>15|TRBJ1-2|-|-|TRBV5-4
CASSSTGEGPYGYTF
TGTGCCAGCAGCTCGACGGGGGAGGGTCCCTATGGCTACACCTTC
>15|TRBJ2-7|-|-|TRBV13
CASSPNRDPFNEQYF
TGTGCCAGCAGCCCAAACCGGGACCCGTTTAACGAGCAGTACTTC
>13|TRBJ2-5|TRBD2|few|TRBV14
CASSQRLAETQYF
TGTGCCAGCAGCCAAAGACTAGCGGAGACCCAGTACTTC
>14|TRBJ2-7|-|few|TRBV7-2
CASSSTMGPYEQYF
TGTGCCAGCAGCTCGACTATGGGACCTTACGAGCAGTACTTC
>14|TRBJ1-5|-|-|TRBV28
CASSYLQGVEPQHF
TGTGCCAGCAGCTACTTACAGGGCGTGGAGCCCCAGCATTTT
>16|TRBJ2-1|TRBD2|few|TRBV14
CASSHVGLAVYNEQFF
TGTGCCAGCAGCCACGTCGGACTAGCGGTCTACAATGAGCAGTTCTTC
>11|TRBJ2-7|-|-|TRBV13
CASSLSYEQYF
TGTGCCAGCAGCTTATCCTACGAGCAGTACTTC
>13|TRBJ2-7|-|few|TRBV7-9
CASSPVGSYEQYF
TGTGCCAGCAGCCCCGTGGGCTCCTACGAGCAGTACTTC
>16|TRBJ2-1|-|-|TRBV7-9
CASSFPGLSSYNEQFF
TGTGCCAGCAGCTTCCCCGGACTGAGCTCCTACAATGAGCAGTTCTTC
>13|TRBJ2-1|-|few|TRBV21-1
CASSKGLAHEQFF
TGTGCCAGCAGCAAAGGACTAGCCCATGAGCAGTTCTTC
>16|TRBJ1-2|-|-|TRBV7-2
CASSWSKTARNYGYTF
TGTGCCAGCAGCTGGAGCAAGACTGCCAGGAACTATGGCTACACCTTC
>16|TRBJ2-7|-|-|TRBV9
CASSSMREVGSYEQYF
TGTGCCAGCAGCTCCATGAGAGAGGTGGGGTCCTACGAGCAGTACTTC
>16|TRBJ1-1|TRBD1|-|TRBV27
CASSLSAGTANTEAFF
TGTGCCAGCAGTTTATCTGCCGGGACAGCGAACACTGAAGCTTTCTTT